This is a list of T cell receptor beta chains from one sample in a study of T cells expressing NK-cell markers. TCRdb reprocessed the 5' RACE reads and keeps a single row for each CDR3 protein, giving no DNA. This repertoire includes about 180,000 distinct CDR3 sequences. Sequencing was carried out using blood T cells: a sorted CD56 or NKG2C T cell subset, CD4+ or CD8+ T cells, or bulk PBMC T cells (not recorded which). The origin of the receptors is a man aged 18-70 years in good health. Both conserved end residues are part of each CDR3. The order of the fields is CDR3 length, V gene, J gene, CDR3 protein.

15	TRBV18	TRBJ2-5	CASSPSDRSEETQYF
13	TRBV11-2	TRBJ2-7	CASSLYRGYEQYF
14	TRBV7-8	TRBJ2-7	CASSVGQSSYEQYF
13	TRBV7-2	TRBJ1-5	CASSRLTNQPQHF
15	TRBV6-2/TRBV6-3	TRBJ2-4	CASSYDGAAQNIQYF
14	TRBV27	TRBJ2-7	CASTPGQGAYEQYF
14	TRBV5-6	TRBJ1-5	CASSLATGNQPQHF
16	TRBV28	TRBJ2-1	CASNPLGAGEYNEQFF
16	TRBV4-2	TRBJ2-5	CASSQDSRGPQETQYF
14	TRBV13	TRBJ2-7	CASSGKGRDYEQYF
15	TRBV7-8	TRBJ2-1	CASRTGTGDFDEQFF
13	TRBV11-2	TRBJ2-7	CASSSVSIYEQYF
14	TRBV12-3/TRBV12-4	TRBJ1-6	CASSFGRAYSPLHF
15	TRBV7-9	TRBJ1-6	CASSPTGQANSPLHF
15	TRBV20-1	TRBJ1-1	CSARSDTFLNTEAFF
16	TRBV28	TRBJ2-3	CASSLGARPPADTQYF
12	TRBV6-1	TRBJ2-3	CASSELGYTQYF
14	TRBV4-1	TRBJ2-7	CASSQDGSSYEQYF
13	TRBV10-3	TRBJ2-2	CATGTENTGELFF
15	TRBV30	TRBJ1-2	CAWSLWDREIVRYTF
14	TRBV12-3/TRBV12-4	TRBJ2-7	CASSLTDGFYEQYF
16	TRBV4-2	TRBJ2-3	CASSQDWRGNTDTQYF
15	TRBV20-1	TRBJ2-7	CSAPIPGQGLYEQYF
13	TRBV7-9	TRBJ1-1	CASSPGANTEAFF
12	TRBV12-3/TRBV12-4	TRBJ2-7	CASSTSFDEQYF
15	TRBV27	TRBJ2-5	CASSWEGRFSETQYF
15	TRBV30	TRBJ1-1	CAWGASGGLNTEAFF
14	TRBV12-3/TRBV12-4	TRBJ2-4	CASRLQGVTNIQYF
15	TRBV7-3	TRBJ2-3	CASSQVEGTTDTQYF
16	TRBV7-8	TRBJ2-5	CASSPTSGGQPRTQYF
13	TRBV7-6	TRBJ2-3	CASSLASGMAQYF
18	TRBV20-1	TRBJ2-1	CSARDVGISGGSYNEQFF
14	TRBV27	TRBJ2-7	CASKPGTGNAEQYF
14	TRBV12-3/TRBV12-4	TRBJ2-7	CASSFGGGVYEQYF
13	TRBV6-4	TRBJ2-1	CASSDGGYNEQFF
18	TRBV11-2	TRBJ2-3	CASSKQPSGGLGTDTQYF
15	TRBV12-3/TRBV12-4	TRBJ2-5	CASSPRERIQETQYF
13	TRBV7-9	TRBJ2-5	CASSSITSGYQYF
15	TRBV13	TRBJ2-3	CASSLQGLSTDTQYF
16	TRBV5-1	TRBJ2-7	CASSWGLAGMGYEQYF
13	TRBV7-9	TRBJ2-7	CASSPRTTYEQYF
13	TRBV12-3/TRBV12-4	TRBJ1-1	CASRSGQWGEAFF
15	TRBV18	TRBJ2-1	CASSLGQAFGNEQFF
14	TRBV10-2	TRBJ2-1	CASSDREFSNEQFF
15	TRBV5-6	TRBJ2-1	CASSSISNPYNEQFF
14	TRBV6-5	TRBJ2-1	CASSYKGAYNEQFF
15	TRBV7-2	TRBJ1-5	CASSGLTGTGVPQHF
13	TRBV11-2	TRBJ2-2	CASSSFHGGELFF
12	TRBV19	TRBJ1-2	CASSTGGVGYTF
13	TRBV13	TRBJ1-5	CASSPGVRQPQHF
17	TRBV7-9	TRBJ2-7	CASSPSGTSGDFYEQYF
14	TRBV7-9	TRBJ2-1	CASSPPGLVDEQFF
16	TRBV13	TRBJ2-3	CASSERLQGATDTQYF
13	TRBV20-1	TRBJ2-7	CSGQGLHSYEQYF